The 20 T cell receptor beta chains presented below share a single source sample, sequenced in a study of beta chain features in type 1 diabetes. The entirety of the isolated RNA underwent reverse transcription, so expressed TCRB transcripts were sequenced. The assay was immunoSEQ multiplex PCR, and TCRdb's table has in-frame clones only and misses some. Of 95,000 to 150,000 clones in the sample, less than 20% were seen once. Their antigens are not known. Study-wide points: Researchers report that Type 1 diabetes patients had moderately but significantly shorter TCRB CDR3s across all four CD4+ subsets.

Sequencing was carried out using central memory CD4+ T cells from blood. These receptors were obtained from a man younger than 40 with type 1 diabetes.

CDR3 residues: CSVGPLAGSEQYF. In DNA form, the CDR3 reads TGCAGCGTTGGACCCCTCGCCGGGAGCGAGCAGTACTTC. The chain carries TRBV29-1 and TRBJ2-7; D is possibly TRBD2 (6 bases). This CDR3 is built from 13 residues. The germline gives CDR1 SQVTM, CDR2 ANQGSEA. Trimming cost V 4 bases and J 6 bases, with 16 bases left between them.

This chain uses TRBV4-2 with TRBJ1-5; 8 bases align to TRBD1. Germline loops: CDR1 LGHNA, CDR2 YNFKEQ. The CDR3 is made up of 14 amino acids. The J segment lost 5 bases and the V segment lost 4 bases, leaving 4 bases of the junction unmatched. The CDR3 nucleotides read TGTGCCAGCAGCCGTTCGACAGGGGATCAGCCCCAGCATTTT. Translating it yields CASSRSTGDQPQHF.

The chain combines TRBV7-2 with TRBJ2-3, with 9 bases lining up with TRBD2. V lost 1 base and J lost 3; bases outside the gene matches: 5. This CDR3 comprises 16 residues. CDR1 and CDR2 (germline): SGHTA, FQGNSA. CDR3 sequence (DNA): TGTGCCAGCAGCTTAGTTTACGCGGGAGGGACAGATACGCAGTATTTT. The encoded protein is CASSLVYAGGTDTQYF.

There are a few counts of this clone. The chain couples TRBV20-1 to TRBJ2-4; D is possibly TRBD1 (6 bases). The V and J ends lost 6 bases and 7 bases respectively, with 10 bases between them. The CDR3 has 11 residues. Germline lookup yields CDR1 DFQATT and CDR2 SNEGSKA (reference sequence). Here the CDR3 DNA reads TGCAGTGCGTACAGGGAGAACATTCAGTACTTC. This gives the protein CSAYRENIQYF.

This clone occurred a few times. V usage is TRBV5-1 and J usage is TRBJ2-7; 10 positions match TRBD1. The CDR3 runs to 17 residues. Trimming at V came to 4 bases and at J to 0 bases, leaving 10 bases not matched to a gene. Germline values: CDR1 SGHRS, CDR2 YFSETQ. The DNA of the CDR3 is TGCGCCAGCAGCCCGACAGGGGGCGATCTCAGCTCCTACGAGCAGTACTTC. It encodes CASSPTGGDLSSYEQYF.

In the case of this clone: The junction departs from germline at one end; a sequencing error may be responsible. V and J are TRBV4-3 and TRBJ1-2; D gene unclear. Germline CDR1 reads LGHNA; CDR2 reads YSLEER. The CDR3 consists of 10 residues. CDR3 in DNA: TGCGCCAGCAGCCAAGATCAGGAGGCCTTC. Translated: CASSQDQEAF.

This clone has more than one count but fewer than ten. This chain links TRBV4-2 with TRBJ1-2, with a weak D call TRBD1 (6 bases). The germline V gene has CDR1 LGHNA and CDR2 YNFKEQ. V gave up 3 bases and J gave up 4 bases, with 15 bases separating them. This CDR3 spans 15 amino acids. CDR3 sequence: CASSQATGVIYGYTF. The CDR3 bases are TGTGCCAGCAGCCAGGCGACAGGAGTAATCTATGGCTACACCTTC.

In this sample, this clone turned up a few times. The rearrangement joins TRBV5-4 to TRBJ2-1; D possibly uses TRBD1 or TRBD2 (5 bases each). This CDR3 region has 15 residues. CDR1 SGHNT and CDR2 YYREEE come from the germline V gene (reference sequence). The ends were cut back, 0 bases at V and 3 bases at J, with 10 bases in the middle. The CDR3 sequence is CASSLGGKNYNEQFF. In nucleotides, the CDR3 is TGTGCCAGCAGCTTGGGGGGGAAAAACTACAATGAGCAGTTCTTC.

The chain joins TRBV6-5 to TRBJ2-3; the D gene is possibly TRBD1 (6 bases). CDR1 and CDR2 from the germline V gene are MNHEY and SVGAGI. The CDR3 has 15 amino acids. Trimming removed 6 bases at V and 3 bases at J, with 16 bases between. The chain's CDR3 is CASSDPGTGTDTQYF. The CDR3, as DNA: TGTGCCAGCAGCGACCCGGGAACAGGGACAGATACGCAGTATTTT.

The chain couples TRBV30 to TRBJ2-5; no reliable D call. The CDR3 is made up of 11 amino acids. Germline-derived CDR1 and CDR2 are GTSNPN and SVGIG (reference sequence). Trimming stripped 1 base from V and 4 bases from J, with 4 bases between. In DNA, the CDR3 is TGTGCCTGGAGTGGGGGAGAGACCCAGTACTTC. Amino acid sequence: CAWSGGETQYF. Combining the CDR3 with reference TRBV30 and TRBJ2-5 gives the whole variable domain SQTIHQWPATLVQPVGSPLSLECTVEGTSNPNLYWYRQAAGRGLQLLFYSVGIGQISSEVPQNLSASRPQDRQFILSSKKLLLSDSGFYLCAWSGGETQYFGPGTRLLVL.

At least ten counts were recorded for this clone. Written as DNA, the CDR3 is TGCGCCAGCAGCCCACAACAGGGGGCTATCTACAATGAGCAGTTCTTC. The encoded protein is CASSPQQGAIYNEQFF. The chain carries TRBV4-3 and TRBJ2-1, with 9 bases that match TRBD1. Trimming removed 4 bases from V and 3 bases from J; junction bases left unmatched: 7. The CDR3 sequence is 16 residues long. The germline gives CDR1 LGHNA, CDR2 YSLEER.

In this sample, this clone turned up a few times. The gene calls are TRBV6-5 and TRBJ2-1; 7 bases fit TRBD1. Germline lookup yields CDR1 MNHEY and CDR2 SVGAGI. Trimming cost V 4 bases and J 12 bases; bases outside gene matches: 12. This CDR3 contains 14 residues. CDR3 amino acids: CASSSSGTEHPQFF. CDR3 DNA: TGTGCCAGCAGTTCCTCCGGGACAGAGCATCCGCAGTTCTTC.

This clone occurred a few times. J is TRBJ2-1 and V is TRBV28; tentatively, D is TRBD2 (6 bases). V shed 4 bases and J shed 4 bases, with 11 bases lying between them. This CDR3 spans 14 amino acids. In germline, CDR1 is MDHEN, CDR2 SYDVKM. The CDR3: CASSSPGVYNEQFF. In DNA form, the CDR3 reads TGTGCCAGCAGTTCACCGGGGGTATACAATGAGCAGTTCTTC.

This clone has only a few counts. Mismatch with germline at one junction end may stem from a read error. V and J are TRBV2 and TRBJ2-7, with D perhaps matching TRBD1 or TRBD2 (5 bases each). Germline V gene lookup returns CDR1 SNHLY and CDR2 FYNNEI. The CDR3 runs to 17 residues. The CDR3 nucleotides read TGTGCCAGCAGTGAAGAGGCCACCGGGACCCGATCCTTCGAGCAGTACTTC. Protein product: CASSEEATGTRSFEQYF.

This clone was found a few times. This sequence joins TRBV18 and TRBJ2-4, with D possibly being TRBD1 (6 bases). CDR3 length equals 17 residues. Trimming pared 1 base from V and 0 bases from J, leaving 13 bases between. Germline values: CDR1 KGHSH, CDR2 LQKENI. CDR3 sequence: CASSPLDRTVAKNIQYF. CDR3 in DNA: TGTGCCAGCTCACCACTCGACAGGACTGTAGCCAAAAACATTCAGTACTTC.

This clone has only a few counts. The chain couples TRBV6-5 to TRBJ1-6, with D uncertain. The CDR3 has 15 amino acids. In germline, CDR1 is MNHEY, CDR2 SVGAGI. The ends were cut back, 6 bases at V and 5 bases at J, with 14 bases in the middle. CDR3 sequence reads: CASSPRAGNNSPLHF. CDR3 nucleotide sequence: TGTGCCAGCAGCCCCCGAGCGGGGAATAATTCACCCCTCCACTTT.

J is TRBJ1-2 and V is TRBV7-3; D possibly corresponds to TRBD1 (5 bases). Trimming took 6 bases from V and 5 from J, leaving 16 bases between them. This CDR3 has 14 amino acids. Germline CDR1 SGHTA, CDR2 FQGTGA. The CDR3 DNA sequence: TGTGCCAGCAGTGCTGGGGACGGACCTTATGGCTACACCTTC. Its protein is CASSAGDGPYGYTF. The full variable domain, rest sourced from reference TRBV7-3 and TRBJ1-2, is GAGVSQTPSNKVTEKGKYVELRCDPISGHTALYWYRQSLGQGPEFLIYFQGTGAADDSGLPNDRFFAVRPEGSVSTLKIQRTERGDSAVYLCASSAGDGPYGYTFGSGTRLTVV.

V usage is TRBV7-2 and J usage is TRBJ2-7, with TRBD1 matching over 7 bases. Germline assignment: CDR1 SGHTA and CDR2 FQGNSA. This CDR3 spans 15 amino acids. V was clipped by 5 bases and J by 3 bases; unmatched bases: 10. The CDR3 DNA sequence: TGTGCCAGCAGCACCAGACAGGGACCCCACTACGAGCAGTACTTC. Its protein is CASSTRQGPHYEQYF.

CDR3 nucleotide sequence: TGCAGCTTGGAGGGGGAAGTGGGGAAAGAGACCCAGTACTTC. It codes for CSLEGEVGKETQYF. This chain joins TRBV29-1 and TRBJ2-5, with D perhaps TRBD1 or TRBD2 (6 bases each). The CDR3 runs 14 residues. Trimming took 8 bases from V and 3 from J, leaving 19 bases between them. Germline V CDR1 and CDR2: SQVTM, ANQGSEA.

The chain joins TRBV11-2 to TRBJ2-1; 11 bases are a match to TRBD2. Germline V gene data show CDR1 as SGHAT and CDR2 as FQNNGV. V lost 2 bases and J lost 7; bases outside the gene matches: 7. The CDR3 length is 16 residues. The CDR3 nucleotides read TGTGCCAGCAGCTTACGACTAGCGGGGAGCGGGAATGAGCAGTTCTTC. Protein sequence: CASSLRLAGSGNEQFF.